This TCR beta chain was recorded in a study of beta chain features in type 1 diabetes. In the study overall: The patients were much like the healthy donors in age, gender and cell yields. General study points: cDNA-based sequencing might over-represent cells highly expressing TCR. The study found moderately but significantly shorter TCRB CDR3s in all four CD4+ subsets of Type 1 diabetes patients. The analysis here could not establish whether HLA type shapes TCRB rearrangement.

The sequenced template was cDNA made from the entire isolated RNA. Clones were read by immunoSEQ multiplex PCR, and TCRdb kept only the in-frame ones, dropping some. The table records 120,000 to 150,000 clones, about 13% of them present only once. For this clone: As yet, its antigen is unknown.

Markers CD45RO/CCR7/CD25/CD127/CD95/CD27 served to sort CD4+ naive, central memory, regulatory and stem cell-like memory cells. This CDR3 is 12 amino acids long. The germline V and J ends were trimmed by 4 bases and 8 bases, with 11 bases remaining between them. The germline V gene encodes CDR1 SEHNR and CDR2 FQNEAQ (reference sequence). This chain joins TRBV7-9 and TRBJ1-2; D not certain. The sequencing sample was made of central memory CD4+ T cells from blood. This clonotype was sampled from a man aged 18 to 35 with type 1 diabetes. The CDR3 loop reads CASSSSGEGYTF. The CDR3 DNA is TGTGCCAGCAGCTCCTCCGGTGAAGGCTACACCTTC.